Shown below are 32 T cell receptor beta chains from a single sample sequenced in a study of blood T cells in healthy people across ages. A second PCR, run for about 6 to 11 cycles, used a sample-barcoded 5' primer plus a J-beta primer mix. Each CDR3 protein gets one entry after TCRdb re-called the 5' RACE reads with MiXCR. The table shows almost 800,000 distinct CDR3 sequences, with 58% occurring only once. Sample: blood. The receptors were sampled from a man between 25 and 39 years old in good health.

The gene calls are TRBV20-1 and TRBJ2-1, with D hard to call. The CDR3 consists of 14 residues. Germline V gene data show CDR1 as DFQATT and CDR2 as SNEGSKA (reference sequence). V was pared by 5 bases and J by 5 bases, with 16 bases between. The CDR3 DNA follows: TGCAGTGCTCATGGTTGGGTAGATAACAATGAGCAGTTCTTC. This codes for CSAHGWVDNNEQFF.

This clonotype occurred a few times. The chain joins TRBV4-3 to TRBJ2-3, with 8 bases lining up with TRBD2. Trimming removed 0 bases from V and 5 bases from J; junction bases left unmatched: 10. Germline V lookup: CDR1 LGHNA, CDR2 YSLEER. The CDR3 is 17 residues long. CDR3 bases: TGCGCCAGCAGCCAAGATTACGAGCGGGAGATAGAAGATACGCAGTATTTT. This encodes CASSQDYEREIEDTQYF.

A few counts support this clonotype. This chain links TRBV3-1 with TRBJ2-1, with D uncertain. There are 14 residues in the CDR3. CDR1 and CDR2 from the germline V gene are LGHDT and YNNKEL (reference sequence). V dropped 3 bases and J dropped 0 bases, with 6 bases sitting between them. The CDR3 coding sequence is TGTGCCAGCAGCCAGCAAGTCTCCTACAATGAGCAGTTCTTC. It specifies CASSQQVSYNEQFF.

This chain uses TRBV7-9 with TRBJ1-2, with D perhaps matching TRBD1 (6 bases). The CDR3 loop spans 17 amino acids. Germline V CDR1 and CDR2: SEHNR, FQNEAQ (reference sequence). Trimming removed 3 bases from V and 5 bases from J, with 22 bases in between. In nucleotides, the CDR3 is TGTGCCAGCAGCTTGGGGGAGGACAGACGCAAACTATATGGCTACACCTTC. Its translation: CASSLGEDRRKLYGYTF. The entire variable domain, with the rest obtained from reference TRBV7-9 and TRBJ1-2, is as follows: DTGVSQNPRHKITKRGQNVTFRCDPISEHNRLYWYRQTLGQGPEFLTYFQNEAQLEKSRLLSDRFSAERPKGSFSTLEIQRTEQGDSAMYLCASSLGEDRRKLYGYTFGSGTRLTVV.

V usage is TRBV27 and J usage is TRBJ2-1, with 12 bases aligning to TRBD2. V shed 9 bases and J 8 bases; nucleotides not matched to a gene: 2. Germline values: CDR1 MNHEY, CDR2 SMNVEV (reference sequence). The CDR3 runs to 12 residues. CDR3 coding DNA: TGTGCCAGTCGGACTAGCGGGGATGAGCAGTTCTTC. Translation: CASRTSGDEQFF.

Here the CDR3 DNA reads TGTGCCAGCAGCTTTGGGACAGGGCAAGGGGAGACCCAGTACTTC. Translated, it gives CASSFGTGQGETQYF. The chain carries TRBV5-6 and TRBJ2-5, with TRBD1 matching 9 bases. Germline V gene lookup returns CDR1 SGHDT and CDR2 YYEEEE. The CDR3 extends over 15 amino acids. V shed 2 bases and J 5 bases; nucleotides not matched to a gene: 7.

The rearrangement joins TRBV25-1 to TRBJ2-7, with D perhaps matching TRBD1 or TRBD2 (5 bases each). Germline CDR1 and CDR2: MGHDK and SYGVNS. This CDR3 is built from 15 residues. The ends were cut back, 2 bases at V and 4 bases at J, with 15 bases in the middle. This chain's CDR3 is CASSEGDGYGYEQYF. The CDR3 nucleotides read TGTGCCAGCAGTGAAGGGGACGGGTACGGTTACGAGCAGTACTTC.

The chain links TRBV20-1 to TRBJ2-3; 12 bases are shared with TRBD2. Unmatched junction bases numbered 8, after V lost 5 bases and J lost 5 bases. CDR3 length: 15 amino acids. Germline V CDR1 and CDR2: DFQATT, SNEGSKA (reference sequence). The CDR3 region has the DNA TGCAGTGCTCAACTAGCGGGAGGCTCTCAAGATACGCAGTATTTT. Translation: CSAQLAGGSQDTQYF.

This clonotype was seen only a few times. This rearrangement joins TRBV7-9 to TRBJ1-5; D gene uncertain. Looked up from germline, CDR1 is SEHNR and CDR2 is FQNEAQ (reference sequence). This CDR3 comprises 12 residues. V was pared by 6 bases and J by 4 bases, with 7 bases between. The CDR3 DNA is TGTGCCAGCAGTTTCCTTAATCAGCCCCAGCATTTT. This encodes CASSFLNQPQHF.

The V gene is TRBV20-1, the J gene TRBJ2-7; D is uncertain. The germline V and J ends were trimmed by 1 base and 0 bases, with 4 bases remaining between them. Germline CDR1 is DFQATT and CDR2 is SNEGSKA (reference sequence). The CDR3 is made up of 12 amino acids. This CDR3 is CSARAPSYEQYF. In DNA, the CDR3 is TGCAGTGCTAGAGCCCCCTCCTACGAGCAGTACTTC.

This rearrangement joins TRBV29-1 to TRBJ2-6, with D maybe TRBD1 (6 bases). V shed 4 bases and J shed 2 bases, with 12 bases lying between them. The CDR3 length is 15 residues. Germline V lookup: CDR1 SQVTM, CDR2 ANQGSEA. The CDR3 loop reads CSVAEQGAGANVLTF. CDR3 DNA sequence: TGCAGCGTTGCAGAACAGGGCGCTGGGGCCAACGTCCTGACTTTC.

This clonotype was detected ten times or more. This chain links TRBV20-1 with TRBJ2-1; D gene ambiguous. V dropped 3 bases and J dropped 4 bases, with 13 bases sitting between them. Germline-derived CDR1 and CDR2 are DFQATT and SNEGSKA (reference sequence). CDR3 size: 14 residues. The CDR3 is CSASTGSEYNEQFF. CDR3 in DNA: TGCAGTGCTAGTACCGGGTCGGAGTACAATGAGCAGTTCTTC.

This sequence joins TRBV6-5 and TRBJ1-2; tentatively, D is TRBD1 (5 bases). V was clipped by 4 bases and J by 4 bases, with 19 bases between them. Germline V gene lookup returns CDR1 MNHEY and CDR2 SVGAGI. The CDR3 loop spans 16 amino acids. DNA of the CDR3: TGTGCCAGCAGTTCCCCGCCCCCGTGGGGACTCTATGGCTACACCTTC. It translates to CASSSPPPWGLYGYTF.

V is TRBV6-1 and J is TRBJ2-3; D remains unclear. V dropped 2 bases and J dropped 1 base, with 10 bases sitting between them. The CDR3 has 15 residues. CDR1 MNHNS and CDR2 SASEGT come from the germline V gene. CDR3 DNA sequence: TGTGCCAGCAGTGAAATTCAAGGAGGCACAGATACGCAGTATTTT. Its protein is CASSEIQGGTDTQYF.

This rearrangement joins TRBV5-1 to TRBJ1-5, with a possible D match to TRBD1 (6 bases). Germline CDR1 SGHRS, CDR2 YFSETQ. This CDR3 comprises 15 residues. Trimming took off 4 bases at V and 5 bases at J, with 16 bases between the two ends. The CDR3 DNA reads TGCGCCAGCAGCCCGGGCGGGGGGCCGCATCAGCCCCAGCATTTT. Residues: CASSPGGGPHQPQHF.

This clonotype was observed a single time. This chain connects TRBV6-1 to TRBJ1-1; 8 bases agree with TRBD1. The germline V gene has CDR1 MNHNS and CDR2 SASEGT. The CDR3 runs to 13 residues. The V gene end was trimmed by 5 bases and the J gene end by 7 bases; junction bases not matched to a gene: 6. CDR3 coding DNA: TGTGCCAGCAGTCGACAGGGGACAAGTGAAGCTTTCTTT. Translating it yields CASSRQGTSEAFF.

The CDR3 region is CASSLVAGAGGAYEQFF. The CDR3 DNA reads TGTGCCAGCAGCTTAGTAGCCGGGGCGGGGGGGGCATATGAGCAGTTCTTC. This rearrangement joins TRBV7-2 to TRBJ2-1, with 9 nucleotides matching TRBD2. The CDR3 covers 17 residues. V shed 1 base and J 8 bases; nucleotides not matched to a gene: 12. Germline V CDR1 and CDR2: SGHTA, FQGNSA.

Here the CDR3 DNA reads TGCGCCAGCAGCCAAGATTCGCGCGGGATTCTCACAGATACGCAGTATTTT. It translates to CASSQDSRGILTDTQYF. The chain carries TRBV4-3 and TRBJ2-3, with D possibly being TRBD2 (6 bases). The CDR3 sequence is 17 residues long. V was cut by 0 bases and J by 2 bases, with 15 bases left in between. Per the germline V gene, CDR1 is LGHNA and CDR2 is YSLEER.

The table lists this clonotype with a few counts. CDR3 in amino acids: CATSRDPPRGRETQYF. CDR3 nucleotide sequence: TGTGCCACCAGCAGAGATCCCCCCAGGGGGCGAGAGACCCAGTACTTC. The rearrangement links TRBV15 to TRBJ2-5; 8 bases are shared with TRBD1. The CDR3 loop spans 16 amino acids. Per germline, CDR1 LNHNV and CDR2 YYDKDF (reference sequence). V lost 0 bases, J lost 4 bases, and 7 bases stayed unmatched.

This clonotype was seen only a few times. V and J are TRBV12-3 or TRBV12-4 and TRBJ2-1, with 7 bases fitting TRBD2. The CDR3 runs to 15 residues. The trim removed 5 bases at V and 0 bases at J, leaving 4 bases unmatched. CDR3 sequence reads: CASSPGLGSYNEQFF. The CDR3 DNA is TGTGCCAGCAGTCCCGGACTAGGCTCCTACAATGAGCAGTTCTTC.

This clonotype was detected ten times or more. The chain is built from TRBV20-1 and TRBJ2-7, with D unresolved. Germline CDR1 reads DFQATT; CDR2 reads SNEGSKA (reference sequence). V was trimmed by 0 bases and J by 2 bases, leaving 11 bases between them. The CDR3 has 14 residues. CDR3 nucleotides: TGCAGTGCTAGAGATCTCCTACTCGCCTACGAGCAGTACTTC. Amino acid sequence: CSARDLLLAYEQYF.

The CDR3 sequence: CASSPSRLNYGYTF. The CDR3 bases are TGTGCCAGCAGCCCGTCTCGCCTCAACTATGGCTACACCTTC. This chain joins TRBV7-8 and TRBJ1-2; D not resolved. CDR3 size: 14 residues. V lost 5 bases, J lost 2 bases, and 12 bases lay in between. CDR1 and CDR2 (germline): SGHVS, FQNEAQ.

The genes are TRBV18 and TRBJ1-4; tentative D call: TRBD1 (6 bases). Germline V gene data show CDR1 as KGHSH and CDR2 as LQKENI. CDR3 length: 14 residues. Trimming removed 2 bases from V and 6 bases from J, with 10 bases in between. CDR3 nucleotide sequence: TGTGCCAGCTCACCAGAACAGGGAGATGAAAAACTGTTTTTT. Protein sequence: CASSPEQGDEKLFF.

The chain is built from TRBV29-1 and TRBJ2-1; TRBD2 is a possible D gene (7 bases). V was cut by 7 bases and J by 7 bases, with 20 bases left in between. This CDR3 comprises 14 residues. Per the germline V gene, CDR1 is SQVTM and CDR2 is ANQGSEA. CDR3 sequence: CSASKRGGWNEQFF. The CDR3 DNA sequence: TGCAGCGCTTCAAAGAGGGGGGGATGGAATGAGCAGTTCTTC.

This chain uses TRBV12-3 or TRBV12-4 with TRBJ2-5, with 10 bases lining up with TRBD2. Germline trimming cut 1 base from V and 5 bases from J; bases unmatched to any gene: 1. This CDR3 has 14 residues. The CDR3 is CASSLVLAGETQYF. The CDR3 bases are TGTGCCAGCAGTTTAGTACTAGCGGGGGAGACCCAGTACTTC.

V and J are TRBV20-1 and TRBJ1-2, with D unclear. CDR3 length: 13 residues. Germline loops: CDR1 DFQATT, CDR2 SNEGSKA (reference sequence). Trimming removed 5 bases at V and 3 bases at J, with 13 bases between. This CDR3 reads CSASSEIDYGYTF. DNA for the CDR3: TGCAGTGCTTCGTCCGAAATAGACTATGGCTACACCTTC.

The CDR3 coding sequence is TGTGCCACCAGTGACGCCAAGGGGGCTTTGGAGACCCAGTACTTC. Translated: CATSDAKGALETQYF. The chain is built from TRBV24-1 and TRBJ2-5, with TRBD1 matching 7 bases. The V gene end was trimmed by 4 bases and the J gene end by 5 bases; junction bases not matched to a gene: 9. CDR1 and CDR2 from the germline V gene are KGHDR and SFDVKD. CDR3 size: 15 residues.

J is TRBJ1-1 and V is TRBV12-3 or TRBV12-4; D uncertain. The V gene lost 3 bases and the J gene lost 6 bases, with 11 bases spanning the gap. CDR3 length: 13 amino acids. The CDR3 protein is CASSFVESSEAFF. Written as DNA, the CDR3 is TGTGCCAGCAGTTTTGTTGAATCCTCTGAAGCTTTCTTT.

This chain joins TRBV5-1 and TRBJ2-5; 8 bases are shared with TRBD1. Germline CDR1 reads SGHRS; CDR2 reads YFSETQ. The junction had 6 bases not matched to a gene; V was cut back by 4 bases and J by 1 base. This CDR3 contains 15 residues. In nucleotides, the CDR3 is TGCGCCAGCAGCCTGACAGGGGTTGGCCAAGAGACCCAGTACTTC. Protein: CASSLTGVGQETQYF.

The chain has TRBV7-2 and TRBJ2-1, with D possibly being TRBD2 (6 bases). Deletions cut 1 base from V and 9 bases from J, with 13 bases between. The CDR3 has 14 amino acids. CDR1 is SGHTA, CDR2 FQGNSA, per germline. The CDR3 DNA sequence: TGTGCCAGCAGCTTAGAACTAGCACACGGTGAGCAGTTCTTC. As protein: CASSLELAHGEQFF.

A few counts support this clonotype. This chain connects TRBV25-1 to TRBJ2-7, with D hard to call. Germline loops: CDR1 MGHDK, CDR2 SYGVNS. V was trimmed by 5 bases and J by 2 bases, leaving 10 bases between them. The CDR3 has 13 residues. This CDR3 is CASSNSPTYEQYF. For the CDR3, the DNA is TGTGCCAGCAGTAACAGCCCTACCTACGAGCAGTACTTC.

The rearrangement links TRBV28 to TRBJ2-1; TRBD2 might be the D (6 bases). The V end lost 7 bases, the J end lost 4 bases, and 23 bases lay between the germline ends. The CDR3 is 17 amino acids. Germline loops: CDR1 MDHEN, CDR2 SYDVKM. CDR3 amino acids: CASNTDATGLTYNEQFF. The CDR3 nucleotides read TGTGCCAGCAACACGGATGCCACGGGACTTACTTACAATGAGCAGTTCTTC.